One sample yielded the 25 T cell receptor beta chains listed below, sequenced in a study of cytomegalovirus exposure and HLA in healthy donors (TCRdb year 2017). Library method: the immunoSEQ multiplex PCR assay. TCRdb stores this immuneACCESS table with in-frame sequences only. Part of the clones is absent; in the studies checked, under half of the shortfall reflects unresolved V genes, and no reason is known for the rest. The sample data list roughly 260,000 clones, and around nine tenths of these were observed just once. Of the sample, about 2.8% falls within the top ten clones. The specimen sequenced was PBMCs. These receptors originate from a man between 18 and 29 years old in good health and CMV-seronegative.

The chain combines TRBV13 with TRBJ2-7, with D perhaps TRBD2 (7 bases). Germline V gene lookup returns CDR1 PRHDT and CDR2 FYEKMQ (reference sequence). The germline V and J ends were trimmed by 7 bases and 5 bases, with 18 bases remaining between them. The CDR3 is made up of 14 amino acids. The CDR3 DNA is TGTGCCAGCACCCTCCGGGGGGCTGCCCACGAGCAGTACTTC. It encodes CASTLRGAAHEQYF.

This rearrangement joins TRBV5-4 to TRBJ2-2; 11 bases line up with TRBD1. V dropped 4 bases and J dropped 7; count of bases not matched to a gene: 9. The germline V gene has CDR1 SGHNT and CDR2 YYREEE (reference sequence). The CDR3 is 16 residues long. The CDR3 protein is CASSLDRGRIYGELFF. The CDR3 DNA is TGTGCCAGCAGCCTGGACAGGGGGCGAATCTACGGGGAGCTGTTTTTT.

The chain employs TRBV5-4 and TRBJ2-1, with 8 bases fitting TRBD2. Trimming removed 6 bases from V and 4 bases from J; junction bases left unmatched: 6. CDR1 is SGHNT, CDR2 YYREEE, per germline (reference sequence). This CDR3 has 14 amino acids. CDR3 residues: CASTSGGIYNEQFF. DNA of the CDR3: TGTGCCAGCACCTCGGGGGGGATATACAATGAGCAGTTCTTC. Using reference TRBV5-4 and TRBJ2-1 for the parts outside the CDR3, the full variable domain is ETGVTQSPTHLIKTRGQQVTLRCSSQSGHNTVSWYQQALGQGPQFIFQYYREEENGRGNFPPRFSGLQFPNYSSELNVNALELDDSALYLCASTSGGIYNEQFFGPGTRLTVL.

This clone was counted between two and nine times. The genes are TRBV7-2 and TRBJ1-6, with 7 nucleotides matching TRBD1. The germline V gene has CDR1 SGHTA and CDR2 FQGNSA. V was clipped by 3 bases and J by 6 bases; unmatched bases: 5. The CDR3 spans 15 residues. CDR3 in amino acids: CASSLGTVSNSPLHF. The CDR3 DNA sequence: TGTGCCAGCAGCTTGGGGACAGTGAGTAATTCACCCCTCCACTTT.

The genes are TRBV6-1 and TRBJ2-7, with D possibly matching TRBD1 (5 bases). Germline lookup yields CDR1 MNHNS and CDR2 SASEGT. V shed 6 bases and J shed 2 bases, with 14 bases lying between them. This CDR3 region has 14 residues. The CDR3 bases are TGTGCCAGCAGAGAGAGCCAGGGTCCCTACGAGCAGTACTTC. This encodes CASRESQGPYEQYF.

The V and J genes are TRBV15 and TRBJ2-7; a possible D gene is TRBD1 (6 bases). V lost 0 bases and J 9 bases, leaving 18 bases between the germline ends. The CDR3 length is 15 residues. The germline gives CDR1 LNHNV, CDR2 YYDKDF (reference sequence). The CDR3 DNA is TGTGCCACCAGCAGAGATCCGGGACAAAGTCTAACGCAGTACTTC. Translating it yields CATSRDPGQSLTQYF.

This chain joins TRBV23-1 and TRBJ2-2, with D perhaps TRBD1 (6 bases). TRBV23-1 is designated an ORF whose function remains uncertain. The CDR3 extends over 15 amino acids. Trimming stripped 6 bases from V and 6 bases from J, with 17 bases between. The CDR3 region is CASSPPGTTSGELFF. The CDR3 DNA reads TGCGCCAGCAGCCCACCGGGGACAACCTCCGGGGAGCTGTTTTTT.

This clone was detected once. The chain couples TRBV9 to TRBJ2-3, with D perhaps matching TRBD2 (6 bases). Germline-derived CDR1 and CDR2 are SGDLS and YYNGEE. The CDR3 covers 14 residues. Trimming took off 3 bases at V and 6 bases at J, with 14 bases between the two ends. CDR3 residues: CASSGSGTSDTQYF. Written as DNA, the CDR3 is TGTGCCAGCAGCGGATCCGGGACTTCGGATACGCAGTATTTT.

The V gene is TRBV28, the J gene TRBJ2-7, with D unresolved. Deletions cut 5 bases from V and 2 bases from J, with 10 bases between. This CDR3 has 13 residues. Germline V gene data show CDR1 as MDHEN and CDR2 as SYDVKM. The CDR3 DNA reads TGTGCCAGCAGTCTGCGCGGCCCCTACGAGCAGTACTTC. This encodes CASSLRGPYEQYF.

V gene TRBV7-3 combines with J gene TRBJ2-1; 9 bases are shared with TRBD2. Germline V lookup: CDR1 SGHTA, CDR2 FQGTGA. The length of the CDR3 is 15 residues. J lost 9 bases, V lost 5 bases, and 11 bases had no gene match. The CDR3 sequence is CASSPLAGSFSEQFF. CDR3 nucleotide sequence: TGTGCCAGCAGCCCGCTAGCGGGAAGTTTCAGTGAGCAGTTCTTC.

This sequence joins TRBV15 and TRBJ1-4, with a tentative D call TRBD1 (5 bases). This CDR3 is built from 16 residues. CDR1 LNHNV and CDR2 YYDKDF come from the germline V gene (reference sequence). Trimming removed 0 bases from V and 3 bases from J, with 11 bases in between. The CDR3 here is CATSRDSGAANEKLFF. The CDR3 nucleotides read TGTGCCACCAGCAGAGATTCTGGGGCAGCTAATGAAAAACTGTTTTTT.

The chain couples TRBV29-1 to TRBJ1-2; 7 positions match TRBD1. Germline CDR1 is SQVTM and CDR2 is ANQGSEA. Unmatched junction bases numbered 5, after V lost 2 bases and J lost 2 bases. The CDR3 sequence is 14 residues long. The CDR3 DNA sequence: TGCAGCGTTGAAACAGGGGAGCGGAACTATGGCTACACCTTC. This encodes CSVETGERNYGYTF.

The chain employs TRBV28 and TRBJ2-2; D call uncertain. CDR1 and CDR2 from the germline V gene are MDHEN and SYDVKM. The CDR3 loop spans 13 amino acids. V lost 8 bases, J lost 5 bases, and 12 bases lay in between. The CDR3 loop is CASAPSYTGELFF. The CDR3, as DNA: TGTGCCAGCGCTCCGAGTTATACCGGGGAGCTGTTTTTT.

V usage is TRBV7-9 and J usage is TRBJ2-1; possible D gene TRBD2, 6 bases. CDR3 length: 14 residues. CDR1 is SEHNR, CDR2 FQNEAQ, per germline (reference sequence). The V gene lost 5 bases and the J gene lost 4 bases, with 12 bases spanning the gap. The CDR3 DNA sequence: TGTGCCAGCAGCGCCGGGACTCCTTACAATGAGCAGTTCTTC. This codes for CASSAGTPYNEQFF. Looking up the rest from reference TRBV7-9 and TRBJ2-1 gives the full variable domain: DTGVSQNPRHKITKRGQNVTFRCDPISEHNRLYWYRQTLGQGPEFLTYFQNEAQLEKSRLLSDRFSAERPKGSFSTLEIQRTEQGDSAMYLCASSAGTPYNEQFFGPGTRLTVL.

CDR3 nucleotide sequence: TGCGCCAGCAGCGTTGGACAGGGGGCGCCGGGGGATGGCTACACCTTC. As protein: CASSVGQGAPGDGYTF. The chain is built from TRBV5-1 and TRBJ1-2, with 11 bases identical to TRBD1. V shed 4 bases, J shed 6 bases, and the junction held 11 bases outside the gene matches. CDR1 and CDR2 (germline): SGHRS, YFSETQ. The CDR3 is 16 amino acids.

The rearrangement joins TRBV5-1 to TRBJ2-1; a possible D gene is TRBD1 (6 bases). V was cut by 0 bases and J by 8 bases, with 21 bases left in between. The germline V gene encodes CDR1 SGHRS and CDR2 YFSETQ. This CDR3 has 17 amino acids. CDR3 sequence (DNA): TGCGCCAGCAGCTTGGCAGGGCAGGGGAAGGGCCTCTATGAGCAGTTCTTC. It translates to CASSLAGQGKGLYEQFF.

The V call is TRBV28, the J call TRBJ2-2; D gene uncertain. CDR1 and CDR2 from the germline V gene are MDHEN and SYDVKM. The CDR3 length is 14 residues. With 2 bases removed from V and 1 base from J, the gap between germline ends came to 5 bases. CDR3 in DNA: TGTGCCAGCAGTTTAGCGTGGAACACCGGGGAGCTGTTTTTT. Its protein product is CASSLAWNTGELFF.

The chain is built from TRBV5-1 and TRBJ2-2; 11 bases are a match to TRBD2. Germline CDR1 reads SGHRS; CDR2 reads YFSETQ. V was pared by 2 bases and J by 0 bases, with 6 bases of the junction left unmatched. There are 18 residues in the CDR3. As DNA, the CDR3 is TGCGCCAGCAGCTTATCGGGACTAGCGGAGGCGAACACCGGGGAGCTGTTTTTT. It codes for CASSLSGLAEANTGELFF.

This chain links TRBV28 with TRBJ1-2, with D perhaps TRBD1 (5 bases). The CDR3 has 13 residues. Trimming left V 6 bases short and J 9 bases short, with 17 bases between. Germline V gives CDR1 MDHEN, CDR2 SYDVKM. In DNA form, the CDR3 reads TGTGCCAGCAGACCCACGGGGGGAAGGAGCTACACCTTC. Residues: CASRPTGGRSYTF.

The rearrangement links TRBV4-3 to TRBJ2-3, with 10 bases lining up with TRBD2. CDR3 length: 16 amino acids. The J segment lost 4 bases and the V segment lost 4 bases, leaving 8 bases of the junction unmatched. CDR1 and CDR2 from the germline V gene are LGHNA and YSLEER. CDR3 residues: CASSPIAGGTADTQYF. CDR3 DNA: TGCGCCAGCAGCCCCATAGCGGGAGGAACGGCAGATACGCAGTATTTT.

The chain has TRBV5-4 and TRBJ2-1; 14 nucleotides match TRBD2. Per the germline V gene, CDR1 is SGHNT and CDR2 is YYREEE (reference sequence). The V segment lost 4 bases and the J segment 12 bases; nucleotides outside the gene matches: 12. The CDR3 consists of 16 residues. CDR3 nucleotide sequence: TGTGCCAGCAGCGGGGCCGGGACTAGCGGGGGCCCCGGGCAGTTCTTC. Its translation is CASSGAGTSGGPGQFF. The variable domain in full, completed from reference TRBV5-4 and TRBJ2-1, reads ETGVTQSPTHLIKTRGQQVTLRCSSQSGHNTVSWYQQALGQGPQFIFQYYREEENGRGNFPPRFSGLQFPNYSSELNVNALELDDSALYLCASSGAGTSGGPGQFFGPGTRLTVL.

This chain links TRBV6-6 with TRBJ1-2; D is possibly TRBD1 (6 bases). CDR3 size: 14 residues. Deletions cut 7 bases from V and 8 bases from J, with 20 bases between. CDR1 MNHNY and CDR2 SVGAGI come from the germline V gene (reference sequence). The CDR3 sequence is CASTRSRQVAGYTF. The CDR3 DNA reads TGTGCCAGCACCCGTAGTCGACAGGTGGCCGGCTACACCTTC.

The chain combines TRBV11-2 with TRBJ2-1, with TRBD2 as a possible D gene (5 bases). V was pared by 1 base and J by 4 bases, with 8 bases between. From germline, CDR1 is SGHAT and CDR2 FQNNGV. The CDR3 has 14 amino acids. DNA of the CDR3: TGTGCCAGCAGCTTAGGGACTGGATACAATGAGCAGTTCTTC. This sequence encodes CASSLGTGYNEQFF.

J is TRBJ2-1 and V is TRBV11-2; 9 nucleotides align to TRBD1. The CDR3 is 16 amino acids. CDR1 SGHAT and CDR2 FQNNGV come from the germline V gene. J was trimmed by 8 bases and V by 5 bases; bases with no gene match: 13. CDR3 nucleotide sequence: TGTGCCAGCAGCCCCACCCCGGGACAGGGTGGTGATGAGCAGTTCTTC. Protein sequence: CASSPTPGQGGDEQFF.

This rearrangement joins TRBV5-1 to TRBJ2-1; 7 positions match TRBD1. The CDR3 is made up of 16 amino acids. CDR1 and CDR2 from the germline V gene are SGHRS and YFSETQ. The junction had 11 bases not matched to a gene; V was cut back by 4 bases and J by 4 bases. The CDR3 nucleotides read TGCGCCAGCAGCACGGCCGCGGAGACAGGGTACAATGAGCAGTTCTTC. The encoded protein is CASSTAAETGYNEQFF.